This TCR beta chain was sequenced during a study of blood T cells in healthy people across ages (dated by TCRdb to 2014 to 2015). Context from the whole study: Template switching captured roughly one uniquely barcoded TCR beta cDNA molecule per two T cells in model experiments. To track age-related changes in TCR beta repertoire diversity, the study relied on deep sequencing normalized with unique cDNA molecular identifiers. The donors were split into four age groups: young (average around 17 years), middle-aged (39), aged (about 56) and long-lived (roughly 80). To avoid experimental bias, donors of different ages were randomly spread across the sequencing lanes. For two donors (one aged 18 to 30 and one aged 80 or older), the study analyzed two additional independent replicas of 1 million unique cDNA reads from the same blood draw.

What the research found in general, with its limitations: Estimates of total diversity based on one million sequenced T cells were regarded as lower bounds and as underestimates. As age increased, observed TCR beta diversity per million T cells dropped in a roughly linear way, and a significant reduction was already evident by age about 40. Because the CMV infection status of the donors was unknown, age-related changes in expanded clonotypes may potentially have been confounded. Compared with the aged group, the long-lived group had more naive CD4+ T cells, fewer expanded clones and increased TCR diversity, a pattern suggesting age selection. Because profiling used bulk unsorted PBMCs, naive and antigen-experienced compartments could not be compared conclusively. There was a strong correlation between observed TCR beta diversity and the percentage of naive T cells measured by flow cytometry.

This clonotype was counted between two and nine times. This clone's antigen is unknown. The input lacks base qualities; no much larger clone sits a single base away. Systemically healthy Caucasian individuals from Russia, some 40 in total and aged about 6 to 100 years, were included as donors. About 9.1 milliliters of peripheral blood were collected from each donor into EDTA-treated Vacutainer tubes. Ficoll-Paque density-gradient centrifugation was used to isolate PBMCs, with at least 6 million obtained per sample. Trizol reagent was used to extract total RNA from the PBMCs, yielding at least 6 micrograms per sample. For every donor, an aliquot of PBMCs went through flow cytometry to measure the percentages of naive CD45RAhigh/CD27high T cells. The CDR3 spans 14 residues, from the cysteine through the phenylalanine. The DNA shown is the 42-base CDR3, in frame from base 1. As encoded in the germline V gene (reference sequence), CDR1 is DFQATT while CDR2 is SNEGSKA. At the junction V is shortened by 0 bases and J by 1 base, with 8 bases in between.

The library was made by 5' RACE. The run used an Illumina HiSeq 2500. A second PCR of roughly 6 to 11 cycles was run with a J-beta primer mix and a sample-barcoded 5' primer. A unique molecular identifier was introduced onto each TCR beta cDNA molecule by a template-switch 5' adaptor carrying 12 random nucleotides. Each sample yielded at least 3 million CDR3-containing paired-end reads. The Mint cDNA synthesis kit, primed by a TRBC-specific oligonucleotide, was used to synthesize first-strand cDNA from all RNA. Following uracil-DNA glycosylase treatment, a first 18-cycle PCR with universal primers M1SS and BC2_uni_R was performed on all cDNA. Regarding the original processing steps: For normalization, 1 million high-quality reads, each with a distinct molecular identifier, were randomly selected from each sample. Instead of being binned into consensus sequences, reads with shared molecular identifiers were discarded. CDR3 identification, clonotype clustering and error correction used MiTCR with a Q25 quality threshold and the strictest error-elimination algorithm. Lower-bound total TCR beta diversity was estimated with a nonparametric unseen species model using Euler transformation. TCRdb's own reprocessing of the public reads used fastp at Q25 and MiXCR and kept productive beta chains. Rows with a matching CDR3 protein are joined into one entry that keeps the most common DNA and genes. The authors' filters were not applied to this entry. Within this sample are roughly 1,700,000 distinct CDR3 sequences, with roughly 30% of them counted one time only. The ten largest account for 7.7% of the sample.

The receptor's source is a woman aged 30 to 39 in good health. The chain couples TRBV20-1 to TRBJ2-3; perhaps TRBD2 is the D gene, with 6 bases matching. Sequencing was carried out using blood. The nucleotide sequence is TGCAGTGCTAGAGAGGGACTCCGCACAGATACGCAGTATTTT. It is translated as CSAREGLRTDTQYF.